One sample yielded the 17 T cell receptor beta chains listed below, sequenced in a study of cytomegalovirus exposure and HLA in healthy donors. It was with 60 Vbeta and 13 Jbeta primers that the PCR ran. Clones were read by immunoSEQ multiplex PCR, and TCRdb kept only the in-frame ones, dropping some. Seen here are around 150,000 clones, 75% to 80% observed once, and the top ten hold 11% to 15%. Sequencing was done on a sample of PBMCs. These receptors were taken from a man aged 45 to 65 in good health and CMV-seropositive.

The CDR3: CASSAPGQGHYGYTF. As DNA, the CDR3 is TGTGCCAGCAGCGCCCCGGGACAGGGGCACTATGGCTACACCTTC. This chain connects TRBV9 to TRBJ1-2, with 10 positions matching TRBD1. This CDR3 is built from 15 residues. Germline V lookup: CDR1 SGDLS, CDR2 YYNGEE. Trimming removed 3 bases from V and 3 bases from J; junction bases left unmatched: 5.

V and J are TRBV7-7 and TRBJ2-5; TRBD1 matches 9 bases. V gave up 5 bases and J gave up 4 bases; unmatched junction bases: 8. The CDR3 is 15 amino acids. Germline V gene data show CDR1 as SSHAT and CDR2 as FNYEAQ (reference sequence). This CDR3 is CASSATGGTGETQYF. In DNA, the CDR3 is TGTGCCAGCAGCGCGACAGGGGGTACGGGAGAGACCCAGTACTTC.

This clone was counted a few times. CDR3 in amino acids: CASSPADRARNTGELFF. CDR3 DNA sequence: TGCGCCAGCAGCCCAGCGGACAGGGCTCGGAACACCGGGGAGCTGTTTTTT. V is TRBV5-1 and J is TRBJ2-2; 8 nucleotides align to TRBD1. With 4 bases clipped from V and 1 base from J, the junction kept 9 bases outside the gene matches. The length of the CDR3 is 17 residues. Germline assignment: CDR1 SGHRS and CDR2 YFSETQ. The full variable domain, rest sourced from reference TRBV5-1 and TRBJ2-2, is KAGVTQTPRYLIKTRGQQVTLSCSPISGHRSVSWYQQTPGQGLQFLFEYFSETQRNKGNFPGRFSGRQFSNSRSEMNVSTLELGDSALYLCASSPADRARNTGELFFGEGSRLTVL.

V usage is TRBV7-9 and J usage is TRBJ1-2; a weak D match, TRBD1 (5 bases). V lost 4 bases and J lost 3, with 6 bases in between. Germline V gene data show CDR1 as SEHNR and CDR2 as FQNEAQ (reference sequence). CDR3 length equals 12 residues. This CDR3 is CASSWGDYGYTF. CDR3 coding DNA: TGTGCCAGCAGCTGGGGGGACTATGGCTACACCTTC. Supplemented by reference TRBV7-9 and TRBJ1-2, the full variable domain reads DTGVSQNPRHKITKRGQNVTFRCDPISEHNRLYWYRQTLGQGPEFLTYFQNEAQLEKSRLLSDRFSAERPKGSFSTLEIQRTEQGDSAMYLCASSWGDYGYTFGSGTRLTVV.

This chain links TRBV19 with TRBJ2-1, with D tentatively TRBD1 (6 bases). This CDR3 is built from 15 residues. Germline loops: CDR1 LNHDA, CDR2 SQIVND (reference sequence). The V gene lost 4 bases and the J gene lost 2 bases, with 12 bases spanning the gap. CDR3: CASSSQGQTYNEQFF. CDR3 bases: TGTGCCAGTAGTAGTCAGGGGCAGACCTACAATGAGCAGTTCTTC. Looking up the rest from reference TRBV19 and TRBJ2-1 gives the full variable domain: DGGITQSPKYLFRKEGQNVTLSCEQNLNHDAMYWYRQDPGQGLRLIYYSQIVNDFQKGDIAEGYSVSREKKESFPLTVTSAQKNPTAFYLCASSSQGQTYNEQFFGPGTRLTVL.

The V call is TRBV25-1, the J call TRBJ1-2; D may be TRBD1 (5 bases). Deletions cut 2 bases from V and 3 bases from J, with 13 bases between. Germline CDR1 reads MGHDK; CDR2 reads SYGVNS. This CDR3 has 15 amino acids. The CDR3 bases are TGTGCCAGCAGTGAAGTAGGGGCCCACTACTATGGCTACACCTTC. It encodes CASSEVGAHYYGYTF.

Turning to this clone: The germline gene is not matched at one end of the junction; a read error may be the cause. The rearrangement links TRBV7-9 to TRBJ2-5; 7 nucleotides align to TRBD1. The length of the CDR3 is 15 residues. Germline V lookup: CDR1 SEHNR, CDR2 FQNEAQ (reference sequence). CDR3 in amino acids: CSSSLGQASQETQYF. The CDR3 DNA reads TGTTCCAGCAGCTTAGGACAGGCCAGCCAAGAGACCCAGTACTTC. Full variable domain (missing parts from reference TRBV7-9 and TRBJ2-5): DTGVSQNPRHKITKRGQNVTFRCDPISEHNRLYWYRQTLGQGPEFLTYFQNEAQLEKSRLLSDRFSAERPKGSFSTLEIQRTEQGDSAMYLCSSSLGQASQETQYFGPGTRLLVL.

CDR3 residues: CASSLGGAGITDTQYF. In nucleotides, the CDR3 is TGCGCCAGCAGCTTGGGCGGGGCGGGGATCACAGATACGCAGTATTTT. The chain combines TRBV5-1 with TRBJ2-3; a possible D gene is TRBD2 (6 bases). The CDR3 runs 16 residues. Germline V gene data show CDR1 as SGHRS and CDR2 as YFSETQ. V shed 0 bases and J shed 2 bases, with 13 bases lying between them.

The CDR3 nucleotides read TGCGCCAGCAGCCAAGAAGGGGCCCCCGCAGGAGGGGGAAACACCATATATTTT. Its protein is CASSQEGAPAGGGNTIYF. This chain joins TRBV4-1 and TRBJ1-3, with D possibly matching TRBD1 (5 bases). There are 18 residues in the CDR3. Germline V lookup: CDR1 MGHRA, CDR2 YSYEKL. Trimming took 0 bases from V and 4 from J, leaving 19 bases between them.

This chain connects TRBV4-2 to TRBJ2-1, with D unclear. From germline, CDR1 is LGHNA and CDR2 YNFKEQ. The CDR3 is 17 residues long. The V end was cut by 0 bases, the J end by 0 bases, with 12 bases between. CDR3 residues: CASSQESPPSSYNEQFF. Written as DNA, the CDR3 is TGTGCCAGCAGCCAAGAATCCCCCCCGAGCTCCTACAATGAGCAGTTCTTC.

The chain joins TRBV28 to TRBJ1-2; D might be TRBD1 (6 bases). The CDR3 runs 15 residues. Per germline, CDR1 MDHEN and CDR2 SYDVKM. Trimming shortened V by 3 bases and J by 0 bases, and 11 bases separated the two germline ends. The CDR3, as DNA: TGTGCCAGCAGTTTCCGACAGGTCACTAACTATGGCTACACCTTC. Amino acids: CASSFRQVTNYGYTF.

On this clone itself: Other nucleotide sequences from this sample produce the same CDR3. This chain connects TRBV4-1 to TRBJ2-2; 9 bases align to TRBD2. Losses at the gene ends were 6 bases for V and 5 bases for J; bases not matched to a gene: 4. The CDR3 has 14 residues. CDR1 is MGHRA, CDR2 YSYEKL, per germline. CDR3 DNA: TGCGCCAGCAGGCCCAGCGGGGGGACCGGGGAGCTGTTTTTT. Translated: CASRPSGGTGELFF.

This clone was found a few times. This chain links TRBV6-1 with TRBJ2-7; no clear D gene. V was trimmed by 6 bases and J by 0 bases, leaving 3 bases between them. Germline CDR1 and CDR2: MNHNS and SASEGT. CDR3 length: 11 amino acids. CDR3 region: CASRSSYEQYF. DNA for the CDR3: TGTGCCAGCAGGAGCTCCTACGAGCAGTACTTC.

The chain combines TRBV7-9 with TRBJ1-2, with D uncertain. CDR1 and CDR2 from the germline V gene are SEHNR and FQNEAQ (reference sequence). This CDR3 is built from 13 residues. V was shortened by 2 bases and J by 6 bases, with 10 bases between the two germline ends. CDR3 protein: CASSLSPVDGYTF. The DNA for the CDR3 is TGTGCCAGCAGCTTAAGCCCGGTAGATGGCTACACCTTC. Based on the CDR3 plus reference TRBV7-9 and TRBJ1-2, the full variable domain is DTGVSQNPRHKITKRGQNVTFRCDPISEHNRLYWYRQTLGQGPEFLTYFQNEAQLEKSRLLSDRFSAERPKGSFSTLEIQRTEQGDSAMYLCASSLSPVDGYTFGSGTRLTVV.

This clone was seen just once. The chain carries TRBV29-1 and TRBJ1-2; tentatively, D is TRBD1 (5 bases). Trimming removed 7 bases at V and 7 bases at J, with 13 bases between. CDR1 SQVTM and CDR2 ANQGSEA come from the germline V gene. The length of the CDR3 is 11 residues. CDR3 DNA sequence: TGCAGCGGGAAGGGGCTATTTGGCTACACCTTC. Translation: CSGKGLFGYTF.

The DNA for the CDR3 is TGTGCTAGTGGTCCTACCGGGACTAGCGGGGGGCGATACCCTGGCGAGCAGTACTTC. Translated: CASGPTGTSGGRYPGEQYF. The V call is TRBV12-5, the J call TRBJ2-7; the match to TRBD2 covers 15 bases. Trimming cost V 5 bases and J 6 bases; bases outside gene matches: 17. The length of the CDR3 is 19 residues. Germline V lookup: CDR1 LGHNT, CDR2 FRNRAP.

The genes are TRBV9 and TRBJ2-1; 15 bases match TRBD2. Germline V gene sequence: CDR1 SGDLS, CDR2 YYNGEE. The CDR3 is 16 residues long. V shed 3 bases and J 7 bases; nucleotides not matched to a gene: 5. The CDR3 loop is CASSGGLAGGQNEQFF. The CDR3 DNA reads TGTGCCAGCAGCGGAGGACTAGCGGGGGGGCAGAATGAGCAGTTCTTC.